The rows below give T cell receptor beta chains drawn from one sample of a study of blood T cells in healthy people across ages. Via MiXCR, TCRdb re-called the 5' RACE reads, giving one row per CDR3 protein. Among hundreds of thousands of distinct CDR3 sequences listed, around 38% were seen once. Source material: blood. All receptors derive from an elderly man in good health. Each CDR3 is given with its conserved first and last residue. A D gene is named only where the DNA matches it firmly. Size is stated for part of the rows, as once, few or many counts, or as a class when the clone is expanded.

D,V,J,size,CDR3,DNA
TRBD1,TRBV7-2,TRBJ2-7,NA,CASIYVGTGDYNEQYF,TGTGCCAGCATCTACGTCGGGACAGGGGATTACAATGAGCAGTACTTC
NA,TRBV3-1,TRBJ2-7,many,CASGGLADSYEQYF,TGTGCCTCCGGGGGCCTAGCGGACTCCTACGAGCAGTACTTC
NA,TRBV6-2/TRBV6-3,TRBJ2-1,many,CASSLGDNEQFF,TGTGCCAGCAGTTTGGGTGACAATGAGCAGTTCTTC
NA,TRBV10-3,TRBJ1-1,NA,CAISDRTYDTEAFF,TGTGCCATCAGTGACCGGACTTATGACACTGAAGCTTTCTTT
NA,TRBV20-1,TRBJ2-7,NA,CSTRDDTLSYEQYF,TGCAGTACTAGAGATGATACGTTGTCCTACGAGCAGTACTTC
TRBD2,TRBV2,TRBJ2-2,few,CASRAGGYTGELFF,TGTGCCAGCAGAGCGGGAGGGTACACCGGGGAGCTGTTTTTT
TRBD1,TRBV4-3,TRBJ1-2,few,CASSQVPGGRSSGYTF,TGCGCCAGCAGCCAAGTTCCAGGGGGCAGGTCTTCTGGCTACACCTTC
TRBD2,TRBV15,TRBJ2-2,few,CATSRRSGSAGELFF,TGTGCCACCAGCAGACGGAGCGGGAGCGCCGGGGAGCTGTTTTTT
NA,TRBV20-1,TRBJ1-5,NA,CSGKGVSNQPQHF,TGCAGTGGAAAGGGTGTAAGCAATCAGCCCCAGCATTTT
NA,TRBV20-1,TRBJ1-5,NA,CSARDTGRAANQPQHF,TGCAGTGCTAGAGATACCGGCAGAGCCGCGAATCAGCCCCAGCATTTT
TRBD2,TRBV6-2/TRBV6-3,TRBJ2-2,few,CVSSQLAGGITGELFF,TGTGTCAGCAGCCAACTAGCGGGAGGCATCACCGGGGAGCTGTTTTTT
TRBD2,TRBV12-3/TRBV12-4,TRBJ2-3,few,CASRPLAGAGNTQYF,TGTGCCAGCAGGCCTCTAGCGGGGGCGGGGAACACGCAGTATTTT
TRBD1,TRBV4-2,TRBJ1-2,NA,CANSQDRGTNYGYTF,TGTGCCAACAGCCAGGACAGGGGAACCAACTATGGCTACACCTTC
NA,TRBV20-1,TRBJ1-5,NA,CSATGDNQPQHF,TGCAGTGCTACAGGGGACAATCAGCCCCAGCATTTT
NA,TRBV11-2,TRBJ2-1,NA,CASSLGGQGNNEQFF,TGTGCCAGCAGCTTAGGCGGCCAGGGGAACAATGAGCAGTTCTTC
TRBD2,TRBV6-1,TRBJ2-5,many,CASSEGLAGAQETQYF,TGTGCCAGCAGTGAAGGACTAGCGGGGGCGCAAGAGACCCAGTACTTC
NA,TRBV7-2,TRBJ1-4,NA,CASRTIARINEKLFF,TGTGCCAGCAGGACCATTGCCCGAATTAATGAAAAACTGTTTTTT
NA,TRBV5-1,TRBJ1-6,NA,CASSDSFSYNSPLHF,TGCGCCAGCAGCGACAGCTTCTCCTATAATTCACCCCTCCACTTT
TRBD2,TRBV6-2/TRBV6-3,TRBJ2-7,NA,CASSYPGGLAGNNEQYF,TGTGCCAGCAGTTACCCTGGGGGGCTAGCGGGGAACAATGAGCAGTACTTC
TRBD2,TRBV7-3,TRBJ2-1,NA,CASTPSGGYNEQFF,TGTGCCAGCACCCCAAGCGGGGGCTACAATGAGCAGTTCTTC
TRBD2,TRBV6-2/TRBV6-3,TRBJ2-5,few,CASSYSIGKVRGSQETQYF,TGTGCCAGCAGTTACTCGATAGGTAAAGTGCGGGGGTCGCAAGAGACCCAGTACTTC
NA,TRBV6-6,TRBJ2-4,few,CASRRDLNIQYF,TGTGCCAGCAGGCGGGACCTCAACATTCAGTACTTC
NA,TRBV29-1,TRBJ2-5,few,CSVSVDGQETQYF,TGCAGCGTTTCTGTGGACGGTCAAGAGACCCAGTACTTC
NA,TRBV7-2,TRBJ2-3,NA,CASSSNRDDRYF,TGTGCCAGCAGCTCAAACCGGGACGATAGGTATTTT
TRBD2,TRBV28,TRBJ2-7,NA,CASRGLVYEQYF,TGTGCCAGCAGGGGACTAGTATACGAGCAGTACTTC
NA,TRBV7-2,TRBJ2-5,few,CASSLGVGDGEETQYF,TGTGCCAGCAGCTTAGGCGTCGGGGATGGAGAAGAGACCCAGTACTTC
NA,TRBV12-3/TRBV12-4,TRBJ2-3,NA,CASSFRTASSDTEYF,TGTGCCAGCAGCTTCCGGACTGCGAGTTCAGATACGGAATATTTT
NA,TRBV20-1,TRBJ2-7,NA,CSVPNRDYEQYF,TGCAGTGTGCCGAACAGGGACTACGAGCAGTACTTC